The clone carrying this TCR beta chain was counted a single time. What it binds is unknown. The data derive from a study of cytomegalovirus exposure and HLA in healthy donors. Study conclusions and caveats: The investigators catalogued 150 or so TCR beta chains as cytomegalovirus-associated. Presence/absence comparisons presumed near-even sequencing depth among donors. In a later analysis, productive TCRs from donors in an Asian-associated ancestry cluster reportedly carried fewer N-insertions than the cohort mean.

The CDR3 length is 17 residues. Germline CDR1 and CDR2: PRHDT and FYEKMQ (reference sequence). Trimming stripped 0 bases from V and 4 bases from J, with 16 bases between. The PCR contained 60 Vbeta and 13 Jbeta primers. Assay used: immunoSEQ multiplex PCR; TCRdb lists only in-frame clones, some missing. The sample records 95,000 to 150,000 clones, about 78% being singletons. The sequenced sample consisted of PBMCs. The chain couples TRBV13 to TRBJ2-1; tentative D call: TRBD2 (5 bases). The sequence came from a woman in her forties in good health and CMV-seropositive. CDR3 loop: CASSLGLSRAQYNEQFF. CDR3 DNA: TGTGCCAGCAGCTTAGGCCTTTCGCGGGCACAGTACAATGAGCAGTTCTTC. Based on the CDR3 plus reference TRBV13 and TRBJ2-1, the full variable domain is AAGVIQSPRHLIKEKRETATLKCYPIPRHDTVYWYQQGPGQDPQFLISFYEKMQSDKGSIPDRFSAQQFSDYHSELNMSSLELGDSALYFCASSLGLSRAQYNEQFFGPGTRLTVL.